These 2 T cell receptor beta chains came from one sample sequenced in a study of blood T cells in healthy people across ages (dated by TCRdb to the mid-2010s). Library generation was performed with 5' RACE. Instrument on record: Illumina HiSeq 2500. A second roughly 7 to 12 cycle PCR used a sample-barcoded 5' primer and a J-beta primer mix. TCRdb reworked the public reads: Q25 trimming with fastp, MiXCR clone assembly, productive beta chains retained. Each entry is one CDR3 protein sequence, shown with its most common DNA and genes. Across this sample there are around 800,000 distinct CDR3 sequences, with roughly 25% seen only once. The ten most abundant clones make up over 2.5% of the sample. The same sample was also used in a study of T cells of mothers and their children.

Sequencing used blood. These receptors all come from a boy aged 10-17 years in good health.

This clonotype was counted only a few times. This chain connects TRBV29-1 to TRBJ2-5; a weak D match, TRBD2 (6 bases). The J call is doubtful: the DNA matches TRBJ2-1 better. The CDR3 covers 16 residues. Germline CDR1 reads SQVTM; CDR2 reads ANQGSEA. CDR3 loop: CSAEGGVPGGHNEQFF. Here the CDR3 DNA reads TGCAGCGCCGAGGGAGGAGTGCCCGGGGGTCACAATGAGCAGTTCTTC.

This clonotype has only a few counts. This sequence joins TRBV20-1 and TRBJ2-5; maybe TRBD1 (5 bases). Germline lookup yields CDR1 DFQATT and CDR2 SNEGSKA (reference sequence). Deletions cut 6 bases from V and 4 bases from J, with 15 bases between. The CDR3 loop spans 13 amino acids. The chain's CDR3 is CSAASGFRETQYF. For the CDR3, the DNA is TGCAGTGCAGCGTCAGGGTTTCGAGAGACCCAGTACTTC.